This TCR beta chain was profiled in a study of blood T cell repertoires in COVID-19. With V trimmed by 3 bases and J by 0 bases, 8 bases remained unmatched. The length of the CDR3 is 18 residues. Germline lookup yields CDR1 MNHEY and CDR2 SMNVEV (reference sequence). Per the original methods: The assay estimated nucleated cells by amplifying reference gene primers. Generated by immunoSEQ multiplex PCR, the TCRdb table keeps only in-frame clones and is missing some. V, J and clone size are taken as reported in that table, and D and trimming were inferred from the DNA itself. The sample carries about 180,000 clones, more than 80% recorded once. This clone has just a few counts.

V and J are TRBV27 and TRBJ2-6; 7 positions agree with TRBD1. The source is a human donor in a cohort sampled during active COVID-19. Sequencing input: peripheral blood. DNA of the CDR3: TGTGCCAGCAGTTTTAGAACAGGGGCGTCCTCTGGGGCCAACGTCCTGACTTTC. Amino acid sequence: CASSFRTGASSGANVLTF.